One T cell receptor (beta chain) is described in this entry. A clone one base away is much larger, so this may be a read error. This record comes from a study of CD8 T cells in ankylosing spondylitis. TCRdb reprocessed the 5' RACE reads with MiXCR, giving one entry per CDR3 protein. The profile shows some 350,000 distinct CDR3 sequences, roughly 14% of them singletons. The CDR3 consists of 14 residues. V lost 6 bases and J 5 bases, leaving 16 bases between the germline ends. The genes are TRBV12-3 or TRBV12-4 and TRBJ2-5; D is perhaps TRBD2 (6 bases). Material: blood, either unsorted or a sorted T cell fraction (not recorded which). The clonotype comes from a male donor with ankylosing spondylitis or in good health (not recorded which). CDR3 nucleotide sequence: TGTGCCAGCAGGGTAGCGGAAGCAGGGGAGACCCAGTACTTC. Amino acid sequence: CASRVAEAGETQYF.